This T cell receptor (beta chain) was identified during a study of beta chain features in type 1 diabetes. There was one heparinised blood draw per donor, averaging around 0.11 L. Central memory, naive, regulatory and stem cell-like memory CD4+ cells were sorted by CD45RO/CCR7/CD25/CD127/CD95/CD27. In regard to this clone: Its antigen is unidentified.

The study reverse transcribed the entire isolated RNA, so it sequenced expressed TCRB transcripts. The table came from immunoSEQ multiplex PCR; TCRdb's copy has only in-frame clones and leaves some out. The data show 200,000 to 250,000 clones, with over 12% seen just once and more than 0.02% held by the top ten. Overall study findings and caveats: Type 1 diabetes patients showed fewer insertions and more deletions at VDJ junctions.

The TCR was taken from a woman in her forties in good health. The sequencing sample was made of naive CD4+ T cells from blood.

CDR3 protein: CASSPGTGADTQYF. The CDR3 DNA reads as TGTGCCAGCAGCCCAGGGACAGGGGCAGATACGCAGTATTTT. The chain uses TRBV7-2 and TRBJ2-3; 10 nucleotides align to TRBD1. The CDR3 is made up of 14 amino acids. The J segment lost 4 bases and the V segment lost 5 bases, leaving 3 bases of the junction unmatched. Germline values: CDR1 SGHTA, CDR2 FQGNSA.